This T cell receptor (beta chain) came from a study of T cells in Graves' hyperthyroidism and ophthalmopathy. The source material, RNA transcripts, was used to amplify TCR beta CDR3 regions. With the HTBI primer set, the TCR CDR3 went through a first round of RT-PCR. TCRdb redid the calling of the multiplex PCR reads with MiXCR, one entry per CDR3 protein. The table shows about 580,000 distinct CDR3 sequences, with 40% to 55% occurring only once. This CDR3 region has 15 residues. The germline V gene encodes CDR1 SGHNT and CDR2 YENEEA. With V trimmed by 5 bases and J by 4 bases, 5 bases remained unmatched.

This chain links TRBV11-3 with TRBJ1-3; 10 nucleotides align to TRBD1. This clonotype was obtained from a woman aged 18-35 years with Graves' hyperthyroidism. Sequencing input: peripheral blood or thyroid tissue (not recorded which). This CDR3 is CASSPGQGEGNTIYF. DNA of the CDR3: TGTGCCAGCAGCCCCGGACAGGGGGAAGGAAACACCATATATTTT.